The next 23 T cell receptor beta chains were all read from a single sample in a study of T cell changes during pregnancy in multiple sclerosis. Data came from immunoSEQ multiplex PCR; TCRdb stores just in-frame clones and leaves some out. The repertoire consists of 25,000 to 30,000 clones, with approximately 89% occurring once and the leading ten covering about 0.78%. Sequencing was performed on CD4+ T cells from peripheral blood mononuclear cells, taken in the second trimester of pregnancy. The receptors shown here come from a female donor with multiple sclerosis, enrolled in a pregnancy study.

The rearrangement joins TRBV5-5 to TRBJ2-1; no firm D call. V was clipped by 0 bases and J by 3 bases, with 10 bases between them. Germline loops: CDR1 SGHKS, CDR2 YYEKEE (reference sequence). The CDR3 totals 15 residues. The CDR3 is CASSLAPTNYNEQFF. The CDR3 bases are TGTGCCAGCAGCTTGGCCCCTACGAACTACAATGAGCAGTTCTTC.

The CDR3 spells CASSPKGTGSATNEKLFF. The DNA of the CDR3 is TGCGCCAGCAGCCCAAAGGGAACAGGCTCCGCAACTAATGAAAAACTGTTTTTT. This sequence joins TRBV4-1 and TRBJ1-4; D is possibly TRBD1 (5 bases). The CDR3 runs to 18 residues. In germline, CDR1 is MGHRA, CDR2 YSYEKL. Trimming took off 4 bases at V and 0 bases at J, with 18 bases between the two ends.

V gene TRBV9 combines with J gene TRBJ2-6; a possible D gene is TRBD1 (6 bases). This CDR3 spans 15 amino acids. Trimming cost V 1 base and J 4 bases, with 9 bases left between them. Looked up from germline, CDR1 is SGDLS and CDR2 is YYNGEE. This CDR3 reads CASSVRTAGANVLTF. For the CDR3, the DNA is TGTGCCAGCAGCGTACGGACAGCCGGGGCCAACGTCCTGACTTTC.

The chain carries TRBV5-6 and TRBJ2-5; TRBD2 might be the D (6 bases). The V gene's germline CDR1 is SGHDT and CDR2 YYEEEE. The CDR3 runs 15 residues. V was cut by 0 bases and J by 4 bases, with 13 bases left in between. The CDR3 is CASSLAGDLTETQYF. DNA of the CDR3: TGTGCCAGCAGCTTGGCGGGGGATTTAACAGAGACCCAGTACTTC.

V is TRBV5-5 and J is TRBJ1-4, with D hard to call. Looked up from germline, CDR1 is SGHKS and CDR2 is YYEKEE (reference sequence). CDR3 length: 14 residues. The V gene lost 2 bases and the J gene lost 8 bases, with 13 bases spanning the gap. The CDR3 is CASSFSDYSEKLFF. CDR3 nucleotide sequence: TGTGCCAGCAGCTTTTCAGACTATTCCGAAAAACTGTTTTTT.

This clone was seen only a few times. The chain joins TRBV5-1 to TRBJ1-2; the D gene is possibly TRBD1 (5 bases). V was clipped by 2 bases and J by 7 bases, with 12 bases between them. Germline lookup yields CDR1 SGHRS and CDR2 YFSETQ. The CDR3 loop spans 13 amino acids. For the CDR3, the DNA is TGCGCCAGCAGCTTTGGGGGAGGCTCTGGCTACACCTTC. This codes for CASSFGGGSGYTF. Full variable domain (remainder filled in from reference TRBV5-1 and TRBJ1-2): KAGVTQTPRYLIKTRGQQVTLSCSPISGHRSVSWYQQTPGQGLQFLFEYFSETQRNKGNFPGRFSGRQFSNSRSEMNVSTLELGDSALYLCASSFGGGSGYTFGSGTRLTVV.

The chain joins TRBV9 to TRBJ2-7, with 12 bases that match TRBD2. Trimming took 0 bases from V and 2 from J; bases not matched to a gene: 3. The CDR3 is 16 amino acids. Germline CDR1 SGDLS, CDR2 YYNGEE. The chain's CDR3 is CASSVGSSGGAYEQYF. The CDR3 DNA sequence: TGTGCCAGCAGCGTAGGATCTAGCGGGGGGGCCTACGAGCAGTACTTC.

The chain recombines TRBV7-2 with TRBJ1-2, with 12 bases aligning to TRBD1. Germline V gene lookup returns CDR1 SGHTA and CDR2 FQGNSA. The CDR3 extends over 16 amino acids. V trimming: 5 bases; J trimming: 8 bases; junction bases outside the gene matches: 12. CDR3 in DNA: TGTGCCAGCAGCCAACCTCCCGGGACAGGGGGCACGGGCTACACCTTC. It encodes CASSQPPGTGGTGYTF.

CDR3 protein: CASSFVRGCLTF. The CDR3 DNA is TGTGCCAGCAGCTTCGTCAGGGGCTGCCTGACTTTC. V and J are TRBV11-3 and TRBJ2-6, with D tentatively TRBD1 (6 bases). The V gene's germline CDR1 is SGHNT and CDR2 YENEEA. Trimming took 3 bases from V and 15 from J, leaving 12 bases between them. The CDR3 runs 12 residues.

The rearrangement joins TRBV7-3 to TRBJ2-5; maybe TRBD2 (5 bases). V lost 5 bases to trimming and J lost 2 bases, with 15 bases between them. Per the germline V gene, CDR1 is SGHTA and CDR2 is FQGTGA. CDR3 length: 15 residues. CDR3 in amino acids: CASSRAPGIQETQYF. Here the CDR3 DNA reads TGTGCCAGCAGCCGGGCCCCCGGGATTCAAGAGACCCAGTACTTC.

The CDR3 bases are TGTGCCAGCAGCTTAGCGGGACATAACACTGAAGCTTTCTTT. This sequence encodes CASSLAGHNTEAFF. This chain uses TRBV7-9 with TRBJ1-1, with D possibly TRBD1 on 6 matching bases. The CDR3 is 14 amino acids. Trimming shortened V by 0 bases and J by 2 bases, and 7 bases separated the two germline ends. In germline, CDR1 is SEHNR, CDR2 FQNEAQ (reference sequence).

The V call is TRBV18, the J call TRBJ1-4; D is unclear. V lost 3 bases, J lost 2 bases, and 10 bases lay in between. The CDR3 is made up of 15 amino acids. From germline, CDR1 is KGHSH and CDR2 LQKENI. The CDR3 sequence is CASSPRIATNEKLFF. The CDR3 DNA sequence: TGTGCCAGCTCACCGCGAATCGCTACTAATGAAAAACTGTTTTTT.

The gene calls are TRBV4-1 and TRBJ2-5; a weak D match, TRBD1 (6 bases). V was pared by 3 bases and J by 0 bases, with 8 bases between. The CDR3 spans 14 residues. Germline CDR1 reads MGHRA; CDR2 reads YSYEKL. For the CDR3, the DNA is TGCGCCAGCAGCCAGTGGACAGACCAAGAGACCCAGTACTTC. Residues: CASSQWTDQETQYF.

V and J are TRBV4-1 and TRBJ2-2, with TRBD1 matching 9 bases. Per germline, CDR1 MGHRA and CDR2 YSYEKL. This CDR3 region has 18 residues. The J segment lost 2 bases and the V segment lost 1 base, leaving 8 bases of the junction unmatched. In DNA form, the CDR3 reads TGCGCCAGCAGCCAAGTAGAGACAGGGGGACTAAACACCGGGGAGCTGTTTTTT. Translating gives CASSQVETGGLNTGELFF.

This chain links TRBV2 with TRBJ2-5; D is ambiguous. Germline CDR1 reads SNHLY; CDR2 reads FYNNEI. CDR3 length equals 11 residues. Trimming removed 8 bases at V and 5 bases at J, with 9 bases between. CDR3 sequence reads: CASVLEETQYF. For the CDR3, the DNA is TGTGCCAGCGTCCTGGAGGAGACCCAGTACTTC. Drawing the rest from reference TRBV2 and TRBJ2-5, the complete variable domain is EPEVTQTPSHQVTQMGQEVILRCVPISNHLYFYWYRQILGQKVEFLVSFYNNEISEKSEIFDDQFSVERPDGSNFTLKIRSTKLEDSAMYFCASVLEETQYFGPGTRLLVL.

This clone was counted a few times. CDR3 nucleotides: TGTGCCAGCAGTTTAACCACAGGGGGTTTCAATCAGCCCCAGCATTTT. Protein sequence: CASSLTTGGFNQPQHF. The chain is built from TRBV27 and TRBJ1-5; 8 nucleotides agree with TRBD1. The CDR3 has 16 residues. Germline V gene sequence: CDR1 MNHEY, CDR2 SMNVEV (reference sequence). J was trimmed by 3 bases and V by 2 bases; bases with no gene match: 6.

The chain has TRBV5-1 and TRBJ2-3; D possibly corresponds to TRBD2 (6 bases). The germline CDR1 and CDR2 sequences are SGHRS and YFSETQ. V dropped 4 bases and J dropped 0 bases, with 21 bases sitting between them. This CDR3 is built from 18 residues. The CDR3 region is CASSTWSGGDWSTDTQYF. CDR3 DNA: TGCGCCAGCAGCACTTGGTCTGGTGGGGACTGGAGCACAGATACGCAGTATTTT.

The DNA of the CDR3 is TGTGCTAGTGACTCCCTAGCGGGAGCGCAGTTCTTC. Protein product: CASDSLAGAQFF. The chain links TRBV12-5 to TRBJ2-1; 10 bases fit TRBD2. This CDR3 spans 12 amino acids. With 7 bases clipped from V and 12 bases from J, the junction kept 6 bases outside the gene matches. Germline CDR1 LGHNT, CDR2 FRNRAP.

For the CDR3, the DNA is TGTGCCAGCTCACCCTTGGGGACATCCAACTATAATTCACCCCTCCACTTT. Its protein is CASSPLGTSNYNSPLHF. This chain joins TRBV18 and TRBJ1-6; a possible D gene is TRBD1 (6 bases). V lost 3 bases and J lost 3, with 15 bases in between. CDR3 length: 17 residues. Germline loops: CDR1 KGHSH, CDR2 LQKENI.

The chain is built from TRBV10-3 and TRBJ1-5; no firm D call. Germline CDR1 is ENHRY and CDR2 is SYGVKD. The CDR3 has 18 residues. Trimming left V 0 bases short and J 2 bases short, with 17 bases between. The CDR3 sequence: CAISESTTDYGGNQPQHF. The CDR3 DNA follows: TGTGCCATCAGTGAGTCGACGACCGACTACGGGGGCAATCAGCCCCAGCATTTT.

A single count supports this clone. V usage is TRBV5-1 and J usage is TRBJ2-3; the D gene is possibly TRBD2 (6 bases). Looked up from germline, CDR1 is SGHRS and CDR2 is YFSETQ. CDR3 length equals 17 residues. Deletions cut 4 bases from V and 2 bases from J, with 20 bases between. CDR3 loop: CASSPEILGGNTDTQYF. As DNA, the CDR3 is TGCGCCAGCAGCCCCGAGATATTGGGCGGGAACACAGATACGCAGTATTTT.

This chain connects TRBV5-1 to TRBJ2-1; a possible D gene is TRBD2 (5 bases). CDR1 and CDR2 from the germline V gene are SGHRS and YFSETQ. V lost 5 bases to trimming and J lost 0 bases, with 12 bases between them. CDR3 length equals 15 residues. The CDR3 DNA is TGCGCCAGCAGAGGTGGGGAGTACTCCTACAATGAGCAGTTCTTC. Translating gives CASRGGEYSYNEQFF.

The V call is TRBV28, the J call TRBJ1-5; D perhaps matches TRBD1 (6 bases). Between the trimmed V and J ends, which lost 6 bases and 4 bases, there was a span of 25 bases. The CDR3 is 18 residues long. The germline gives CDR1 MDHEN, CDR2 SYDVKM. The CDR3, as DNA: TGTGCCAGCAGCTTTGCCCACAGGGCCAGATTAAAGAATCAGCCCCAGCATTTT. It codes for CASSFAHRARLKNQPQHF.